A selection of T cell receptor beta chains follows, all from one sample in a study of post-analysis software for immune sequencing data. Using its own MiXCR run on the PCR reads, TCRdb lists one record per CDR3 protein. The sample lists some 690,000 distinct CDR3 sequences, 30% occurring once. Sequencing used blood. Every receptor here comes from a girl between 10 and 17 years old with multiple sclerosis. CDR3s include the opening cysteine and the closing phenylalanine or tryptophan. Each record gives: clone size, V gene, J gene, D gene, CDR3 DNA, CDR3 protein. The D gene is left open where the match is weak. For some rows the clone size is stated as once, few or many, or as a class when expanded; others skip it.

>.|TRBV5-6|TRBJ1-2|.
TGTGCCAGCAGCTACCAGACAGGCTTTAAGGACTATGGCTACACCTTC
CASSYQTGFKDYGYTF
>.|TRBV6-2/TRBV6-3|TRBJ2-7|TRBD2
TGTGCCAGCAGCGGGAAATATAGCGGGAATTACTACGAGCAGTACTTC
CASSGKYSGNYYEQYF
>.|TRBV7-9|TRBJ1-2|.
TGTGCCAGCAGCTTAGCCCAGGGCCCTAATCGGAACACCTTC
CASSLAQGPNRNTF
>few|TRBV27|TRBJ2-1|TRBD2
TGTGCCAGCAGCCAGTCGCCCCCCAGGGCGGGGGGGCCTGGCAATGAGCAGTTCTTC
CASSQSPPRAGGPGNEQFF
>.|TRBV27|TRBJ2-1|.
TGTGCCAGCAGCTCTCATAGGGTCGGCGAGACCCAGTTCTTC
CASSSHRVGETQFF
>few|TRBV7-2|TRBJ2-1|TRBD2
TGTGCCAGCAGCTTAGCTAGCGGGAGGGACAATGAGCAGTTCTTC
CASSLASGRDNEQFF
>.|TRBV16|TRBJ1-2|TRBD1
TGTGCCAGCAGCGGGGACAGAAACTATGGCTACACCTTC
CASSGDRNYGYTF
>many|TRBV29-1|TRBJ2-5|.
TGCAGCGTTGAACTGACCGGAGAGACCCAGTACTTC
CSVELTGETQYF
>few|TRBV29-1|TRBJ2-6|.
TGCAGCGTCACAGACGCGGCTGGGGCCAACGTCCTGACTTTC
CSVTDAAGANVLTF
>few|TRBV7-6|TRBJ2-3|.
TGTGCCAGCAGCTCCAACAGGGCAGATACGCAGTATTTT
CASSSNRADTQYF
>few|TRBV20-1|TRBJ1-6|.
TGCAGTGCTAGCCCCGGGGCCAGCCCCTCAAATTCACCCCTCCACTTT
CSASPGASPSNSPLHF
>.|TRBV7-9|TRBJ1-2|.
TGTGCCAGCAGCTTAGTCCTGGGACCCAACTATGGCTACACCTTC
CASSLVLGPNYGYTF
>.|TRBV12-3/TRBV12-4|TRBJ1-5|TRBD1
TGTGCCAGCAGCCGGGACAGGGAGGGTCAGCCCCAGCATTTT
CASSRDREGQPQHF
>.|TRBV2|TRBJ1-1|TRBD1
TGTGCCAGCAGCGCTGACAGGGGGGCTGAAGCTTTCTTT
CASSADRGAEAFF
>few|TRBV20-1|TRBJ2-7|TRBD1
TGCAGTGCTCTGGGACAGGGGACCTACGAGCAGTACTTC
CSALGQGTYEQYF
>few|TRBV29-1|TRBJ2-3|.
TGCAGCTTCAGAGGGGGGAGGCGGGGGACAGATACGCAGTATTTT
CSFRGGRRGTDTQYF
>.|TRBV29-1|TRBJ2-7|.
TGCAGCGCCACTTCAAAACAGGCCCCCTACGAGCAGTACTTC
CSATSKQAPYEQYF
>.|TRBV7-9|TRBJ1-1|TRBD1
TGTGCCAGCACCGGAGGGACAGTTGAAGCCCAAGGGGCCACTGAAGCTTTCTTT
CASTGGTVEAQGATEAFF
>few|TRBV7-2|TRBJ2-7|.
TGTGCCAGCAGCTTGAACAATTTCTACGAGCAGTACTTC
CASSLNNFYEQYF
>few|TRBV20-1|TRBJ2-2|.
TGCAGTGCTAGAGGACTCGTGAGAGGGGACACCGGGGAGCTGTTTTTT
CSARGLVRGDTGELFF
>few|TRBV5-5|TRBJ1-5|.
TGTGCCAGCAGCTCTTTGGGGGGCCGGAACAATCAGCCCCAGCATTTT
CASSSLGGRNNQPQHF
>.|TRBV28|TRBJ2-5|.
TGTGCCAGCAGCTTTGGACTGCCTGAGGCCCAGTACTTC
CASSFGLPEAQYF
>.|TRBV7-2|TRBJ2-7|TRBD1
TGTGCCAGCAGCTTAGCAAGACAGGGAACCTACGAGCAGTACTTC
CASSLARQGTYEQYF
>few|TRBV29-1|TRBJ1-1|.
TGCAGCGTTGAAGCGGCCATTGAAGCTTTCTTT
CSVEAAIEAFF
>few|TRBV6-6|TRBJ2-3|.
TGTGCCAGCAGTTACGCGATCTCCGCTACGCAGTATTTT
CASSYAISATQYF
>.|TRBV6-5|TRBJ2-5|TRBD2
TGTGCCAGCAGTTACGGGAGCGGGAGGCCCCAAGAGACCCAGTACTTC
CASSYGSGRPQETQYF
>.|TRBV13|TRBJ1-5|.
TGTGCCAGCAGCTTAGGGGAGCGCAATCAGCCCCAGCATTTT
CASSLGERNQPQHF
>.|TRBV20-1|TRBJ2-7|.
TGCAGTGTCACACACCGAAAGGGACCCCGGGACGAGCAGTACTTC
CSVTHRKGPRDEQYF
>.|TRBV25-1|TRBJ2-1|TRBD2
TGTGCCAGCAGTGAATATGGGGCGGGGGGCCTCAATGAGCAGTTCTTC
CASSEYGAGGLNEQFF
>.|TRBV27|TRBJ1-2|TRBD1
TGTGCCAGCAGTTCTATACAGGGGATCGACTATGGCTACACCTTC
CASSSIQGIDYGYTF
>.|TRBV28|TRBJ2-3|TRBD2
TGTGCCAGCAGACAAGCGGGGGGCCCAGATGCGCAGTATTTT
CASRQAGGPDAQYF
>.|TRBV7-9|TRBJ2-7|.
TGTGCCAGCAGCTTATATCGAGGTTCGGGGTTCGAGCAGTACTTC
CASSLYRGSGFEQYF
>.|TRBV7-2|TRBJ2-2|TRBD2
TGTGCCAGCAGCTTAGAAAGGCTAGCGGGTAACACCGGGGAGCTGTTTTTT
CASSLERLAGNTGELFF
>.|TRBV25-1|TRBJ2-2|.
TGTGCCAGCAGTCAACCGTACACCGGGGAGCTGTTTTTT
CASSQPYTGELFF
>.|TRBV2|TRBJ2-1|.
TGTGCCGGCAGTGAGGGGCAGGGCTATAATAATGAGCAGTTCTTC
CAGSEGQGYNNEQFF
>few|TRBV29-1|TRBJ2-3|TRBD1
TGCAGCGTGACCGGGACAGGGATCGCAGATACGCAGTATTTT
CSVTGTGIADTQYF
>.|TRBV20-1|TRBJ1-6|TRBD1
TGCAGTGCTTTTCGGACAGGAGATTCACCCCTCCACTTT
CSAFRTGDSPLHF
>.|TRBV6-2/TRBV6-3|TRBJ2-2|.
TGTGCCAGCAGCCCAGGGGCCGGGACCGGGGAGCTGTTTTTT
CASSPGAGTGELFF
>.|TRBV24-1|TRBJ1-2|.
TGTGCCACCAGTCACCGGGAAGGGATCTATGGCTACACCTTC
CATSHREGIYGYTF
>.|TRBV7-6|TRBJ2-3|.
TGTGCCAGCAGCTTTGGGAGCGCAGATACGCAGTATTTT
CASSFGSADTQYF
>.|TRBV6-6|TRBJ1-1|.
TGTGCCAGCGGTTATGGACACTTGAACACTGAAGCTTTCTTT
CASGYGHLNTEAFF
>many|TRBV20-1|TRBJ2-5|.
TGCAGTGCTAGCGGGCCTCAAGAGACCCAGTACTTC
CSASGPQETQYF
>few|TRBV10-3|TRBJ2-7|.
TGTGCCATCATGGACGACACCTACGAGCAGTACTTC
CAIMDDTYEQYF
>few|TRBV6-5|TRBJ2-3|TRBD2
TGTGCCAGCAGTTATTCCAGCGGGGACACAGATACGCAGTATTTT
CASSYSSGDTDTQYF
>.|TRBV5-6|TRBJ2-3|.
TGTGCCAGCAGCACGGGGACCACAGATACGCAGTATTTT
CASSTGTTDTQYF
>.|TRBV28|TRBJ1-2|TRBD1
TGTGCCAGCAGTTTCCTGGACAGGGGAATAGGCTACACCTTC
CASSFLDRGIGYTF
>many|TRBV4-3|TRBJ2-6|TRBD2
TGCGCCAGCAGCCAAGTAGCGGGAGTTGGGGCCAACGTCCTGACTTTC
CASSQVAGVGANVLTF
>few|TRBV20-1|TRBJ1-5|.
TGCAGTGCTAGAGGGGGGGGTACACAGCCCCAGCATTTT
CSARGGGTQPQHF
>few|TRBV7-2|TRBJ2-3|TRBD1
TGTGCCAGCAGCTCATTCGGGCAGGGGGCAGATACGCAGTATTTT
CASSSFGQGADTQYF
>few|TRBV29-1|TRBJ2-5|TRBD1
TGCAGCGTACCGGGACAGGGGTACCAAGAGACCCAGTACTTC
CSVPGQGYQETQYF